This T cell receptor (beta chain) originates from a study of blood T cell repertoires in COVID-19. TCRdb keeps only in-frame clones here, not all; method: immunoSEQ multiplex PCR. The table includes about 94,000 clones, about four fifths detected once. The CDR3 sequence is 15 residues long. V was cut by 6 bases and J by 0 bases, with 9 bases left in between. In germline, CDR1 is MNHEY, CDR2 SMNVEV (reference sequence). The source material was peripheral blood. The source is a human donor in a cohort sampled during active COVID-19. This chain uses TRBV27 with TRBJ1-6, with D unresolved. The CDR3 spells CASSPPGSYNSPLHF. CDR3 sequence (DNA): TGTGCCAGCAGCCCCCCCGGCTCCTATAATTCACCCCTCCACTTT.